The rows below give T cell receptor beta chains drawn from one sample of a study of breast tumors, draining lymph nodes, adjacent tissues. TCRdb analysed the multiplex PCR reads with MiXCR anew, one entry per CDR3 protein. Among around 300,000 distinct CDR3 sequences listed, 30% were seen once. The sequencing sample was made of axillary lymph node tissue. Receptors originate from a female donor with breast cancer. Some clones in this sample may be carry-over from other donors' samples. Each CDR3 is given with its conserved first and last residue. Each record gives: V gene, D gene, J gene, clone size, CDR3 protein, CDR3 DNA. A D gene is named only where the DNA matches it firmly. Clone size is not always given. Where it is, it says once, few, many or a class for expanded clones.

v_call: TRBV7-3
d_call: TRBD1
j_call: TRBJ2-5
clone_size: NA
cdr3_aa: CASSSTGGGRVVETQYF
cdr3_nt: TGTGCCAGCAGCTCGACAGGGGGCGGGAGAGTCGTCGAGACCCAGTACTTC

v_call: TRBV7-8
d_call: NA
j_call: TRBJ2-3
clone_size: many
cdr3_aa: CASSLASGTDTQYF
cdr3_nt: TGTGCCAGCAGCTTGGCTAGCGGCACAGATACGCAGTATTTT

v_call: TRBV12-3/TRBV12-4
d_call: NA
j_call: TRBJ2-7
clone_size: many
cdr3_aa: CASSSFPRGPYEQYF
cdr3_nt: TGTGCCAGCAGTTCCTTCCCCAGGGGTCCCTACGAGCAGTACTTC

v_call: TRBV6-1
d_call: NA
j_call: TRBJ1-2
clone_size: NA
cdr3_aa: CASSQLKLNYGYTF
cdr3_nt: TGTGCCAGCAGCCAATTAAAGTTGAACTATGGCTACACCTTC

v_call: TRBV4-1
d_call: NA
j_call: TRBJ2-3
clone_size: many
cdr3_aa: CASSQASPETDTQYF
cdr3_nt: TGCGCCAGCAGCCAAGCGTCCCCGGAGACAGATACGCAGTATTTT

v_call: TRBV28
d_call: TRBD1
j_call: TRBJ2-7
clone_size: NA
cdr3_aa: CASSYRDRDSYEQYF
cdr3_nt: TGTGCCAGCAGTTACCGGGACAGGGACTCCTACGAGCAGTACTTC

v_call: TRBV6-1
d_call: NA
j_call: TRBJ2-7
clone_size: NA
cdr3_aa: CASSERRTYEQYF
cdr3_nt: TGTGCCAGCAGTGAAAGGAGAACCTACGAGCAGTACTTC

v_call: TRBV19
d_call: NA
j_call: TRBJ1-2
clone_size: NA
cdr3_aa: CASSIYTPRAGASYGYTF
cdr3_nt: TGTGCCAGTAGTATATACACCCCCCGCGCGGGGGCTTCCTATGGCTACACCTTC

v_call: TRBV25-1
d_call: NA
j_call: TRBJ2-5
clone_size: NA
cdr3_aa: CASSECGSGGQETQYF
cdr3_nt: TGTGCCAGCAGTGAATGTGGTAGCGGCGGACAAGAGACCCAGTACTTC

v_call: TRBV5-6
d_call: TRBD2
j_call: TRBJ2-1
clone_size: many
cdr3_aa: CASSLAGLAGVVYNEQFF
cdr3_nt: TGTGCCAGCAGCTTGGCGGGACTAGCGGGAGTTGTATACAATGAGCAGTTCTTC

v_call: TRBV15
d_call: TRBD2
j_call: TRBJ2-3
clone_size: NA
cdr3_aa: CATSPRLAGTDTQYF
cdr3_nt: TGTGCCACCAGCCCCCGACTAGCGGGAACAGATACGCAGTATTTT

v_call: TRBV5-8
d_call: NA
j_call: TRBJ1-5
clone_size: many
cdr3_aa: CASSFKGGNQPQHF
cdr3_nt: TGTGCCAGCAGCTTTAAGGGGGGCAATCAGCCCCAGCATTTT

v_call: TRBV6-6
d_call: TRBD1
j_call: TRBJ1-5
clone_size: many
cdr3_aa: CASSRGQGEGNQPQHF
cdr3_nt: TGTGCCAGCAGTCGGGGACAGGGGGAGGGCAATCAGCCCCAGCATTTT

v_call: TRBV19
d_call: NA
j_call: TRBJ2-5
clone_size: many
cdr3_aa: CASSARTGVAETQYF
cdr3_nt: TGTGCCAGTAGTGCCAGGACCGGGGTGGCGGAGACCCAGTACTTC

v_call: TRBV20-1
d_call: NA
j_call: TRBJ2-7
clone_size: many
cdr3_aa: CSARDTGRIRYF
cdr3_nt: TGCAGTGCTAGAGATACGGGGCGCATCAGGTACTTC

v_call: TRBV27
d_call: NA
j_call: TRBJ2-5
clone_size: NA
cdr3_aa: CASSLSGFGTQYF
cdr3_nt: TGTGCCAGCAGTTTATCAGGTTTTGGGACCCAGTACTTC

v_call: TRBV6-5
d_call: NA
j_call: TRBJ2-1
clone_size: NA
cdr3_aa: CASSHSSHNEQFF
cdr3_nt: TGTGCCAGCAGTCACTCGTCTCACAATGAGCAGTTCTTC

v_call: TRBV7-8
d_call: NA
j_call: TRBJ2-2
clone_size: many
cdr3_aa: CASSPAANTGELFF
cdr3_nt: TGTGCCAGCAGTCCCGCGGCGAACACCGGGGAGCTGTTTTTT

v_call: TRBV12-3/TRBV12-4
d_call: TRBD2
j_call: TRBJ2-7
clone_size: many
cdr3_aa: CASSLSGGLAAYEQYF
cdr3_nt: TGTGCCAGCAGTCTCTCGGGGGGACTAGCGGCCTACGAGCAGTACTTC

v_call: TRBV7-9
d_call: TRBD1
j_call: TRBJ2-3
clone_size: NA
cdr3_aa: CASSDPRGRRVRASQYF
cdr3_nt: TGTGCCAGCAGCGACCCCAGGGGGCGAAGGGTCAGGGCGTCGCAGTATTTT

v_call: TRBV15
d_call: NA
j_call: TRBJ1-1
clone_size: few
cdr3_aa: CATSRGQGYTEAFF
cdr3_nt: TGTGCCACCAGCAGAGGGCAGGGTTACACTGAAGCTTTCTTT

v_call: TRBV6-5
d_call: TRBD1
j_call: TRBJ1-2
clone_size: many
cdr3_aa: CASSPQGAGDYGYTF
cdr3_nt: TGTGCCAGCAGCCCACAGGGGGCCGGGGACTATGGCTACACCTTC

v_call: TRBV6-2/TRBV6-3
d_call: TRBD2
j_call: TRBJ2-3
clone_size: NA
cdr3_aa: CASSLRLASTDTQYF
cdr3_nt: TGTGCCAGCAGCTTAAGACTAGCTTCCACAGATACGCAGTATTTT

v_call: TRBV14
d_call: TRBD2
j_call: TRBJ2-1
clone_size: many
cdr3_aa: CASKPGLSGDNEQFF
cdr3_nt: TGTGCCAGCAAGCCTGGACTTAGCGGGGACAATGAGCAGTTCTTC

v_call: TRBV20-1
d_call: NA
j_call: TRBJ2-2
clone_size: many
cdr3_aa: CSARDRSDLPNTGELFF
cdr3_nt: TGCAGTGCTAGAGATCGCTCTGACCTGCCGAACACCGGGGAGCTGTTTTTT

v_call: TRBV5-1
d_call: NA
j_call: TRBJ2-5
clone_size: few
cdr3_aa: CASSRGPGTAGETQYF
cdr3_nt: TGCGCCAGCAGCCGGGGGCCGGGGACAGCAGGAGAGACCCAGTACTTC

v_call: TRBV6-5
d_call: TRBD1
j_call: TRBJ2-1
clone_size: NA
cdr3_aa: CASSRPGTVSSYNEQFF
cdr3_nt: TGTGCCAGCAGTCGTCCCGGGACAGTTAGCTCCTACAATGAGCAGTTCTTC

v_call: TRBV18
d_call: NA
j_call: TRBJ2-5
clone_size: NA
cdr3_aa: CASSFTGGRSETQYF
cdr3_nt: TGTGCCAGCTCATTTACAGGAGGGCGAAGTGAGACCCAGTACTTC

v_call: TRBV7-3
d_call: NA
j_call: TRBJ1-6
clone_size: many
cdr3_aa: CASSATGNSPLHF
cdr3_nt: TGTGCCAGCAGCGCCACCGGTAATTCACCCCTCCACTTT